What follows are 5 T cell receptor beta chains derived from one specimen sequenced in a study of blood T cell repertoires in COVID-19. Measured with immunoSEQ multiplex PCR; TCRdb has only the in-frame clones, and not every one. There are fewer than 110,000 clones in the sample; about 91% occur only once, and about 6.8% lies in the top ten. The sample was peripheral blood. The receptor set was obtained from a man between 45 and 60 years old with active or convalescent COVID-19.

The sample holds one count of this clone. V usage is TRBV28 and J usage is TRBJ1-2; TRBD1 matches 12 bases. Germline CDR1 and CDR2: MDHEN and SYDVKM. This CDR3 has 19 residues. V was clipped by 7 bases and J by 4 bases; unmatched bases: 19. For the CDR3, the DNA is TGTGCCAGCACCCCGGCGACCGGGACAGGGGGCGCGAATGGCTATGGCTACACCTTC. The encoded protein is CASTPATGTGGANGYGYTF.

The CDR3 is CASRLAGRGGEQFF. The CDR3 DNA sequence: TGTGCCAGCAGACTAGCGGGCCGGGGCGGTGAGCAGTTCTTC. This rearrangement joins TRBV2 to TRBJ2-1, with TRBD2 identical over 9 bases. The trim removed 6 bases at V and 9 bases at J, leaving 9 bases unmatched. This CDR3 region has 14 residues. Germline V gene lookup returns CDR1 SNHLY and CDR2 FYNNEI.

The chain employs TRBV28 and TRBJ1-2; 9 nucleotides align to TRBD1. Germline values: CDR1 MDHEN, CDR2 SYDVKM. The CDR3 contains 14 residues. The ends lost 5 bases at V and 7 bases at J; junction bases unmatched: 8. CDR3 sequence (DNA): TGTGCCAGCAGTCCCGACAGGGGGTGGCGTGGCTACACCTTC. Its protein is CASSPDRGWRGYTF.

This rearrangement joins TRBV5-1 to TRBJ1-2, with 12 bases fitting TRBD1. Germline-derived CDR1 and CDR2 are SGHRS and YFSETQ. J lost 7 bases, V lost 4 bases, and 11 bases had no gene match. The CDR3 has 16 residues. The CDR3 loop is CASSGGDRGRRSGYTF. The CDR3 region has the DNA TGCGCCAGCAGCGGAGGGGACAGGGGGCGTCGAAGTGGCTACACCTTC. Supplemented by reference TRBV5-1 and TRBJ1-2, the full variable domain reads KAGVTQTPRYLIKTRGQQVTLSCSPISGHRSVSWYQQTPGQGLQFLFEYFSETQRNKGNFPGRFSGRQFSNSRSEMNVSTLELGDSALYLCASSGGDRGRRSGYTFGSGTRLTVV.

This clone appeared a single time. The V call is TRBV19, the J call TRBJ1-5; 9 bases map to TRBD1. With V trimmed by 5 bases and J by 7 bases, 9 bases remained unmatched. CDR1 LNHDA and CDR2 SQIVND come from the germline V gene (reference sequence). The CDR3 has 15 residues. CDR3 in DNA: TGTGCCAGTAGTCCCGGGACAGGGTTGAAGCAGCCCCAGCATTTT. This encodes CASSPGTGLKQPQHF.